One and the same sample provided the 32 T cell receptor beta chains below, sequenced in a study of blood T cells in healthy people across ages. Using a J-beta primer mix together with a sample-barcoded 5' primer, a second PCR was run for roughly 6 to 12 cycles. TCRdb itself ran the 5' RACE reads through MiXCR, one entry per CDR3 protein. The sample consists of roughly 1.6 million distinct CDR3 sequences, about 31% of them appearing once. The sample was blood. These receptors all come from a woman younger than 45 in good health.

This clonotype was seen many times. V usage is TRBV5-1 and J usage is TRBJ2-3; TRBD1 is a possible D gene (6 bases). The CDR3 runs 14 residues. V lost 0 bases and J lost 6, with 11 bases in between. The V gene's germline CDR1 is SGHRS and CDR2 YFSETQ. CDR3 loop: CASSLVGTGDTQYF. The CDR3 DNA sequence: TGCGCCAGCAGCTTGGTCGGCACAGGGGATACGCAGTATTTT.

The rearrangement joins TRBV7-2 to TRBJ2-1; TRBD2 agrees at 7 bases. This CDR3 region has 15 residues. Per the germline V gene, CDR1 is SGHTA and CDR2 is FQGNSA. V lost 5 bases and J lost 6; bases outside the gene matches: 10. The CDR3 nucleotides are TGTGCCAGCAGCCCTGATGCGGGAGTGGTCAATGAGCAGTTCTTC. Its translation is CASSPDAGVVNEQFF. Looking up the rest from reference TRBV7-2 and TRBJ2-1 gives the full variable domain: GAGVSQSPSNKVTEKGKDVELRCDPISGHTALYWYRQSLGQGLEFLIYFQGNSAPDKSGLPSDRFSAERTGGSVSTLTIQRTQQEDSAVYLCASSPDAGVVNEQFFGPGTRLTVL.

The chain carries TRBV6-5 and TRBJ2-1; 7 positions agree with TRBD1. The length of the CDR3 is 15 residues. The junction had 12 bases not matched to a gene; V was cut back by 9 bases and J by 4 bases. The germline CDR1 and CDR2 sequences are MNHEY and SVGAGI. CDR3 sequence (DNA): TGTGCCAGTAGCAGGGGGAAGAGCTCGTACAATGAGCAGTTCTTC. It codes for CASSRGKSSYNEQFF.

The chain is built from TRBV12-3 or TRBV12-4 and TRBJ2-7, with TRBD1 identical over 11 bases. The CDR3 totals 13 residues. V was clipped by 7 bases and J by 6 bases; unmatched bases: 5. For the CDR3, the DNA is TGTGCCAGCACCAGGACAGGGGGCAGCGAGCAGTACTTC. Protein sequence: CASTRTGGSEQYF.

The sample holds a few counts of this clonotype. The CDR3: CASSPRRLESNEQFF. The CDR3 region has the DNA TGTGCCAGCAGTCCACGGAGACTAGAGTCCAATGAGCAGTTCTTC. This sequence joins TRBV27 and TRBJ2-1; D might be TRBD2 (6 bases). V gave up 5 bases and J gave up 6 bases, with 17 bases separating them. The germline gives CDR1 MNHEY, CDR2 SMNVEV (reference sequence). The CDR3 has 15 amino acids.

This clonotype was counted only a few times. V usage is TRBV15 and J usage is TRBJ2-7; weak D call: TRBD1 (6 bases). The CDR3 runs to 15 residues. Per germline, CDR1 LNHNV and CDR2 YYDKDF (reference sequence). The ends were cut back, 5 bases at V and 0 bases at J, with 14 bases in the middle. In DNA form, the CDR3 reads TGTGCCACCAGCCCGGACAGCTTCAGCTCCTACGAGCAGTACTTC. It is translated as CATSPDSFSSYEQYF. Drawing the rest from reference TRBV15 and TRBJ2-7, the complete variable domain is DAMVIQNPRYQVTQFGKPVTLSCSQTLNHNVMYWYQQKSSQAPKLLFHYYDKDFNNEADTPDNFQSRRPNTSFCFLDIRSPGLGDTAMYLCATSPDSFSSYEQYFGPGTRLTVT.

In regard to this clonotype: An end of the junction differs from the germline gene, which may be a read error. The rearrangement uses TRBV6-2 or TRBV6-3 and TRBJ1-1, with a tentative D call TRBD1 (5 bases). Germline lookup yields CDR1 MNHEY and CDR2 SVGEGT. CDR3 length equals 13 residues. CDR3 residues: CASGYNPGSEAFF. The CDR3 DNA reads as TGTGCCAGCGGTTACAACCCAGGGAGTGAAGCTTTCTTT.

This chain connects TRBV5-1 to TRBJ2-2, with TRBD2 identical over 11 bases. V was clipped by 5 bases and J by 1 base; unmatched bases: 10. This CDR3 spans 18 amino acids. Germline V gives CDR1 SGHRS, CDR2 YFSETQ. The CDR3 loop is CASRPWASGGQNTGELFF. In DNA, the CDR3 is TGCGCCAGCAGGCCCTGGGCTAGCGGGGGGCAGAACACCGGGGAGCTGTTTTTT.

This clonotype was observed a single time. This chain uses TRBV20-1 with TRBJ2-3; D is unresolved. V gave up 5 bases and J gave up 2 bases, with 8 bases separating them. From germline, CDR1 is DFQATT and CDR2 SNEGSKA (reference sequence). This CDR3 has 12 amino acids. CDR3 DNA: TGCAGTGCTCTCGCGTCCACAGATACGCAGTATTTT. This sequence encodes CSALASTDTQYF.

The V call is TRBV20-1, the J call TRBJ1-1, with D perhaps TRBD1 (6 bases). V was shortened by 0 bases and J by 4 bases, with 12 bases between the two germline ends. The germline V gene encodes CDR1 DFQATT and CDR2 SNEGSKA (reference sequence). CDR3 length: 14 amino acids. The CDR3 sequence: CSARDEGGGTEAFF. CDR3 nucleotides: TGCAGTGCTAGAGATGAGGGGGGTGGCACTGAAGCTTTCTTT.

This clonotype was counted a few times. This chain connects TRBV14 to TRBJ1-6, with no clear D. Germline lookup yields CDR1 SGHDN and CDR2 FVKESK. Trimming shortened V by 8 bases and J by 7 bases, and 12 bases separated the two germline ends. This CDR3 has 13 amino acids. The DNA for the CDR3 is TGTGCCAGCGGCGGGATTCTCAATTCACCCCTCCACTTT. Encoded protein: CASGGILNSPLHF.

The chain recombines TRBV5-1 with TRBJ2-3, with TRBD1 identical over 7 bases. J gave up 1 base and V 5 bases, and 7 bases lay outside the gene matches. The V gene's germline CDR1 is SGHRS and CDR2 YFSETQ. The CDR3 contains 15 residues. The CDR3: CASRPTGWGTDTQYF. In DNA, the CDR3 is TGCGCCAGCAGGCCGACAGGGTGGGGCACAGATACGCAGTATTTT. The variable domain in full, with the rest retrieved from reference TRBV5-1 and TRBJ2-3, is KAGVTQTPRYLIKTRGQQVTLSCSPISGHRSVSWYQQTPGQGLQFLFEYFSETQRNKGNFPGRFSGRQFSNSRSEMNVSTLELGDSALYLCASRPTGWGTDTQYFGPGTRLTVL.

This clonotype was seen a few times. The chain links TRBV7-9 to TRBJ2-7; 8 nucleotides agree with TRBD2. This CDR3 contains 16 residues. Trimming cost V 2 bases and J 1 base; bases outside gene matches: 7. Germline CDR1 is SEHNR and CDR2 is FQNEAQ (reference sequence). CDR3 in amino acids: CASSLKSGSYSYEQYF. CDR3 in DNA: TGTGCCAGCAGCTTAAAAAGCGGGAGCTATTCCTACGAGCAGTACTTC.

The chain recombines TRBV20-1 with TRBJ1-4; TRBD1 might be the D (5 bases). CDR3 length equals 14 residues. Germline CDR1 DFQATT, CDR2 SNEGSKA (reference sequence). V lost 0 bases and J 8 bases, leaving 13 bases between the germline ends. CDR3 loop: CSARDRPGGEKLFF. Written as DNA, the CDR3 is TGCAGTGCTAGAGACCGGCCTGGGGGGGAAAAACTGTTTTTT.

CDR3 nucleotides: TGTGCCAGCACCTACGGACAATCGGGCAATCAGCCCCAGCATTTT. Translated, it gives CASTYGQSGNQPQHF. The J gene is TRBJ1-5, the V gene TRBV12-3 or TRBV12-4, with D possibly being TRBD1 (5 bases). V was clipped by 7 bases and J by 2 bases, with 15 bases between them. The CDR3 spans 15 residues.

This clonotype was seen more than once but under ten times. The chain's CDR3 is CSVASGSIDQPQHF. The CDR3 DNA reads as TGCAGCGTTGCCTCGGGCAGCATAGATCAGCCCCAGCATTTT. The genes are TRBV29-1 and TRBJ1-5; no clear D. The V and J ends lost 4 bases and 5 bases respectively, with 15 bases between them. The CDR3 has 14 residues. Per the germline V gene, CDR1 is SQVTM and CDR2 is ANQGSEA.

Worth noting for this clonotype: A junction end diverges from the germline sequence, so it may reflect a read error. This chain uses TRBV5-5 with TRBJ2-7; D may be TRBD1 or TRBD2 (5 bases each). Looked up from germline, CDR1 is SGHKS and CDR2 is YYEKEE (reference sequence). The CDR3 has 14 residues. This CDR3 is CASTLMKPGPEQYF. The CDR3 region has the DNA TGTGCCAGCACCTTGATGAAACCGGGACCTGAGCAGTACTTC.

CDR3 protein: CASSQERVDRDDTQYF. The CDR3 DNA is TGTGCCAGCAGCCAAGAACGGGTGGACAGAGACGATACGCAGTATTTT. The rearrangement uses TRBV14 and TRBJ2-3; maybe TRBD1 (6 bases). Germline V lookup: CDR1 SGHDN, CDR2 FVKESK. V was trimmed by 0 bases and J by 6 bases, leaving 16 bases between them. The CDR3 runs 16 residues.

Only a few counts were recorded for this clonotype. The J gene is TRBJ2-1, the V gene TRBV5-1, with TRBD1 matching 7 bases. The length of the CDR3 is 16 residues. Germline assignment: CDR1 SGHRS and CDR2 YFSETQ. The ends lost 4 bases at V and 4 bases at J; junction bases unmatched: 11. CDR3 region: CASSRDPGQTYNEQFF. CDR3 in DNA: TGCGCCAGCAGCCGAGACCCGGGACAGACATACAATGAGCAGTTCTTC.

The chain recombines TRBV20-1 with TRBJ2-3; D gene ambiguous. The CDR3 is made up of 14 amino acids. V lost 6 bases and J lost 6, with 19 bases in between. From germline, CDR1 is DFQATT and CDR2 SNEGSKA (reference sequence). The CDR3 protein is CSATLPTKSDTQYF. The CDR3 bases are TGCAGTGCCACGCTACCAACCAAATCGGATACGCAGTATTTT.

This clonotype was detected a few times. The rearrangement links TRBV12-3 or TRBV12-4 to TRBJ2-1; the D is unclear. Trimming left V 5 bases short and J 3 bases short, with 14 bases between. The CDR3 contains 15 residues. CDR3 in DNA: TGTGCCAGCAGTCCACTTCGCCCCGTCTACAATGAGCAGTTCTTC. It yields the protein CASSPLRPVYNEQFF.

This clonotype was recorded at least ten times. The rearrangement uses TRBV3-1 and TRBJ1-2; D not resolved. The CDR3 loop spans 13 amino acids. V was pared by 1 base and J by 4 bases, with 7 bases between. Looked up from germline, CDR1 is LGHDT and CDR2 is YNNKEL (reference sequence). The CDR3 DNA reads as TGTGCCAGCAGCCAAGGAGGCATCTATGGCTACACCTTC. Residues: CASSQGGIYGYTF. The whole variable domain, filled in from reference TRBV3-1 and TRBJ1-2, reads DTAVSQTPKYLVTQMGNDKSIKCEQNLGHDTMYWYKQDSKKFLKIMFSYNNKELIINETVPNRFSPKSPDKAHLNLHINSLELGDSAVYFCASSQGGIYGYTFGSGTRLTVV.

The gene calls are TRBV15 and TRBJ2-3; D is unresolved. The V and J ends lost 3 bases and 0 bases respectively, with 7 bases between them. This CDR3 has 14 residues. Germline V lookup: CDR1 LNHNV, CDR2 YYDKDF (reference sequence). The CDR3 DNA reads TGTGCCACCAGCAGCGGACCAAGCACAGATACGCAGTATTTT. Encoded protein: CATSSGPSTDTQYF.

This clonotype was counted a few times. The chain carries TRBV30 and TRBJ2-5; D is perhaps TRBD1 or TRBD2 (5 bases each). With the DNA end fitting TRBJ2-7 better, the J assignment may be wrong. The CDR3 covers 15 residues. The germline gives CDR1 GTSNPN, CDR2 SVGIG (reference sequence). The CDR3, as DNA: TGTGCCTGGAGTCCGGGGACGGGACGGTTCCACGAGCAGTACTTC. Protein sequence: CAWSPGTGRFHEQYF.

The rearrangement uses TRBV6-4 and TRBJ2-3, with D perhaps TRBD1 or TRBD2 (5 bases each). Trimming left V 3 bases short and J 0 bases short, with 19 bases between. Germline V gene data show CDR1 as MRHNA and CDR2 as SNTAGT. This CDR3 has 18 residues. The chain's CDR3 is CASSEEGPPRPSTDTQYF. The CDR3 nucleotides read TGTGCCAGCAGTGAAGAGGGACCTCCGCGCCCTAGCACAGATACGCAGTATTTT.

This clonotype was observed a handful of times. This chain uses TRBV6-6 with TRBJ2-5; TRBD1 aligns across 12 bases. With V trimmed by 7 bases and J by 5 bases, 11 bases remained unmatched. The CDR3 runs 16 residues. Germline V gene sequence: CDR1 MNHNY, CDR2 SVGAGI (reference sequence). CDR3 sequence reads: CASKGTGGLNVETQYF. CDR3 DNA sequence: TGTGCCAGCAAAGGGACAGGGGGCTTGAATGTGGAGACCCAGTACTTC.

This clonotype was seen more than once but under ten times. This chain links TRBV27 with TRBJ1-1, with D tentatively TRBD1 (5 bases). Germline CDR1 is MNHEY and CDR2 is SMNVEV (reference sequence). V lost 2 bases to trimming and J lost 10 bases, with 20 bases between them. The CDR3 covers 15 residues. The CDR3 region is CASSLLNTGPGGAFF. CDR3 nucleotides: TGTGCCAGCAGTTTACTTAATACGGGACCCGGAGGAGCTTTCTTT.

The chain employs TRBV12-3 or TRBV12-4 and TRBJ2-7; possibly TRBD1 for D (5 bases). With 6 bases removed from V and 8 bases from J, the gap between germline ends came to 11 bases. The CDR3 has 11 residues. CDR3 residues: CASSPGHQQYF. The DNA for the CDR3 is TGTGCCAGCAGCCCAGGGCATCAGCAGTACTTC.

The V gene is TRBV20-1, the J gene TRBJ2-5, with TRBD2 identical over 12 bases. This CDR3 is built from 13 residues. Germline V gene sequence: CDR1 DFQATT, CDR2 SNEGSKA (reference sequence). V shed 6 bases and J 3 bases; nucleotides not matched to a gene: 2. The CDR3 is CSASSGREETQYF. The CDR3, as DNA: TGCAGTGCCTCTAGCGGGAGGGAAGAGACCCAGTACTTC.

This clonotype occurred a few times. V and J are TRBV7-9 and TRBJ2-7; D is undetermined. CDR1 and CDR2 from the germline V gene are SEHNR and FQNEAQ (reference sequence). The germline V and J ends were trimmed by 5 bases and 2 bases, with 16 bases remaining between them. CDR3 length: 15 residues. CDR3 nucleotide sequence: TGTGCCAGCAGCCCCATGGGAAAATCAACCTACGAGCAGTACTTC. This encodes CASSPMGKSTYEQYF.

This clonotype has only a few counts. The chain joins TRBV20-1 to TRBJ2-3, with 14 bases that match TRBD2. Germline V lookup: CDR1 DFQATT, CDR2 SNEGSKA (reference sequence). This CDR3 has 19 amino acids. Unmatched junction bases numbered 18, after V lost 6 bases and J lost 4 bases. The DNA of the CDR3 is TGCAGTGCGATTACCGGGACTAGCGGGAGTCCAGTGTTCCCAGATACGCAGTATTTT. It codes for CSAITGTSGSPVFPDTQYF.

The chain has TRBV7-8 and TRBJ2-1; 7 bases are shared with TRBD2. After removal of 5 bases from V and 8 bases from J, the junction contained 15 bases not matched to a gene. The CDR3 extends over 16 amino acids. The germline gives CDR1 SGHVS, CDR2 FQNEAQ. The CDR3 reads CASSTSGATPRDEQFF. The CDR3 nucleotides read TGTGCCAGCAGCACCAGCGGGGCAACCCCTCGGGATGAGCAGTTCTTC. The whole variable domain, filled in from reference TRBV7-8 and TRBJ2-1, reads GAGVSQSPRYKVAKRGQDVALRCDPISGHVSLFWYQQALGQGPEFLTYFQNEAQLDKSGLPSDRFFAERPEGSVSTLKIQRTQQEDSAVYLCASSTSGATPRDEQFFGPGTRLTVL.